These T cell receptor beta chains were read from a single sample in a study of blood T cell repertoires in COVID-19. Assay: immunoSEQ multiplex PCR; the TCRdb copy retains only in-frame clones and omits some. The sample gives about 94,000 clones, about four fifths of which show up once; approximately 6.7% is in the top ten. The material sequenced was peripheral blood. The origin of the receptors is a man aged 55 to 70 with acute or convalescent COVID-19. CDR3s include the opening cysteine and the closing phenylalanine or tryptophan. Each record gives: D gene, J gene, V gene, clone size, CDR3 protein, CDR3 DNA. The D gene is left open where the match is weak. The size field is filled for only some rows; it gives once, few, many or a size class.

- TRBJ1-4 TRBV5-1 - CASSTDGTTNEKLFF TGCGCCAGCAGCACGGACGGGACAACTAATGAAAAACTGTTTTTT
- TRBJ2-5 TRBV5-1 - CASSFTDPHQETQYF TGCGCCAGCAGCTTTACAGATCCGCACCAAGAGACCCAGTACTTC
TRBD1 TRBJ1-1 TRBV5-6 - CASSLGDRAEEAFF TGTGCCAGCAGCTTGGGGGACAGGGCCGAGGAAGCTTTCTTT
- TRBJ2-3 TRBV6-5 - CASSYGFSGTDTQYF TGTGCCAGCAGTTACGGGTTTAGCGGCACAGATACGCAGTATTTT
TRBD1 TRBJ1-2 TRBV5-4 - CASSLSRGPNNYGYTF TGTGCCAGCAGCCTGTCAAGGGGGCCAAACAACTATGGCTACACCTTC
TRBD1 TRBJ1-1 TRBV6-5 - CASSRTGGNTEAFF TGTGCCAGCAGTCGGACAGGGGGTAACACTGAAGCTTTCTTT
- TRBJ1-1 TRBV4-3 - CASSQEGGGTEAFF TGCGCCAGCAGCCAAGAGGGAGGAGGGACTGAAGCTTTCTTT
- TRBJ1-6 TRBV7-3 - CASRAGDNSPLHF TGTGCCAGCAGGGCAGGGGATAATTCACCCCTCCACTTT
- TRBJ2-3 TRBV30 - CAWSDSADNTDTQYF TGTGCCTGGAGCGATTCTGCCGACAACACAGATACGCAGTATTTT
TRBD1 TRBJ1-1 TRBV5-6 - CASSRQGDLAEAFF TGTGCCAGCAGCCGACAGGGAGATCTAGCTGAAGCTTTCTTT
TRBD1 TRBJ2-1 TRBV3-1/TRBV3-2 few CASSQEYGTVHNEQFF TGTGCCAGCAGCCAAGAGTACGGGACAGTTCACAATGAGCAGTTCTTC
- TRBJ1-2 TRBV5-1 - CASSLSPGYGYTF TGCGCCAGCAGCTTGTCCCCAGGCTATGGCTACACCTTC
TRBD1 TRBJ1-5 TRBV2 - CASSWDRGNQPQHF TGTGCCAGCAGTTGGGACAGGGGCAATCAGCCCCAGCATTTT
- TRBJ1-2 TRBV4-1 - CASSSGLSLYGYTF TGCGCCAGCAGCTCCGGACTTTCGTTATATGGCTACACCTTC
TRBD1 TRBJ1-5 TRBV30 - CAWSRQGGKPQHF TGTGCCTGGAGTCGACAGGGAGGAAAGCCCCAGCATTTT
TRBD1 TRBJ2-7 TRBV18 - CASSPTGTGGHEQYF TGTGCCAGCTCCCCGACCGGGACAGGGGGCCACGAGCAGTACTTC
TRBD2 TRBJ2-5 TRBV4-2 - CASSARGLPEETQYF TGTGCCAGCAGCGCGCGGGGGTTACCTGAGGAGACCCAGTACTTC
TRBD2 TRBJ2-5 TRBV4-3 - CASSQEASGGKTQYF TGCGCCAGCAGCCAAGAAGCTAGCGGCGGAAAGACCCAGTACTTC
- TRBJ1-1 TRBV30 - CAWQAAARNTEAFF TGTGCCTGGCAGGCCGCAGCACGGAACACTGAAGCTTTCTTT
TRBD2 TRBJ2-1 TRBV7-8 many CASSFPLGGGSHEQFF TGTGCCAGCAGCTTCCCCCTGGGCGGGGGTTCGCATGAGCAGTTCTTC
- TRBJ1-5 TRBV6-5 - CASGAGYNQPQHF TGTGCCAGCGGAGCAGGGTACAATCAGCCCCAGCATTTT
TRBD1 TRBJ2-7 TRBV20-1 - CSATGGHEQYF TGCAGTGCTACAGGGGGCCACGAGCAGTACTTC
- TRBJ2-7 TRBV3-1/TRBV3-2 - CASSQAGSQVREQYF TGTGCCAGCAGCCAAGCGGGGTCACAAGTGAGGGAGCAGTACTTC
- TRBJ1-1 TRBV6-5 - CASRGQTEAFF TGTGCCAGCAGGGGACAAACTGAAGCTTTCTTT
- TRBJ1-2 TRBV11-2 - CASSLGYTGYTF TGTGCCAGCAGCTTAGGGTACACTGGCTACACCTTC
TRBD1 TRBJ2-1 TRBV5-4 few CASSPGDRGYNEQFF TGTGCCAGCAGCCCCGGGGACAGGGGGTACAATGAGCAGTTCTTC
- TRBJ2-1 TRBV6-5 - CASSYRRPSYNEQFF TGTGCCAGCAGTTATAGGAGGCCCTCCTACAATGAGCAGTTCTTC
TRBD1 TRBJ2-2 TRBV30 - CAWKKTGWSGELFF TGTGCCTGGAAAAAGACAGGGTGGAGCGGGGAGCTGTTTTTT
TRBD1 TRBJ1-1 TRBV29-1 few CSAGEGQGHTEAFF TGCAGCGCTGGGGAGGGACAGGGGCACACTGAAGCTTTCTTT
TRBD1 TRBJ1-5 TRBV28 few CASSSTGLQPQHF TGTGCCAGCAGCTCGACAGGGCTACAGCCCCAGCATTTT
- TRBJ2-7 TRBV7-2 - CASSLVRGGEQYF TGTGCCAGCAGCTTAGTACGGGGAGGCGAGCAGTACTTC
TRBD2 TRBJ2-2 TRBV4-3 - CASSPLAGLPGELFF TGCGCCAGCAGCCCCCTAGCGGGGTTACCCGGGGAGCTGTTTTTT
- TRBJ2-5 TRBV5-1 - CASSYSSGQETQYF TGCGCCAGCAGCTATTCCAGCGGCCAAGAGACCCAGTACTTC
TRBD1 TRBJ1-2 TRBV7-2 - CASSPYDRGHGYTF TGTGCCAGCAGCCCCTATGACAGGGGGCATGGCTACACCTTC
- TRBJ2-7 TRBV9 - CASSAKTGDPTYEQYF TGTGCCAGCAGCGCAAAGACAGGCGACCCGACCTACGAGCAGTACTTC
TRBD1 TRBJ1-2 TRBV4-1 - CASSLDRQDVYGYTF TGCGCCAGCAGCTTGGACAGGCAGGATGTCTATGGCTACACCTTC
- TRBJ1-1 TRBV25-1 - CASSQWGRETFF TGTGCCAGCAGCCAGTGGGGGAGGGAAACTTTCTTT
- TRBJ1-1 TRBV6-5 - CASSSSGIEAFF TGTGCCAGCAGTTCATCGGGGATTGAAGCTTTCTTT
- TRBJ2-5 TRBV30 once CAWSVLRSRETQYF TGTGCCTGGAGTGTCCTCAGGTCCAGAGAGACCCAGTACTTC
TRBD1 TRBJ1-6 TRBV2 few CASSSRDREYSPLHF TGTGCCAGCAGTTCCCGGGACAGGGAATATTCACCCCTCCACTTT